This T cell receptor beta chain was identified in a study of control samples from healthy donors and cancer patients. The CDR3 spans 16 residues. V was shortened by 0 bases and J by 7 bases, with 18 bases between the two germline ends. Germline V gene data show CDR1 as SGDLS and CDR2 as YYNGEE. The data were produced by immunoSEQ multiplex PCR, yet TCRdb's version contains in-frame clones alone and is incomplete. This repertoire shows around 93,000 clones, roughly 92% found once; its top ten account for 2.5% to 3.5%. The chain uses TRBV9 and TRBJ2-3; D is possibly TRBD1 or TRBD2 (6 bases each). The TCR originated in a human donor in good health. The donor label of this sample is uncertain. Material: blood. The chain's CDR3 is CASSVVAEIGGNTQYF. CDR3 nucleotide sequence: TGTGCCAGCAGCGTAGTAGCGGAGATAGGGGGAAATACGCAGTATTTT.